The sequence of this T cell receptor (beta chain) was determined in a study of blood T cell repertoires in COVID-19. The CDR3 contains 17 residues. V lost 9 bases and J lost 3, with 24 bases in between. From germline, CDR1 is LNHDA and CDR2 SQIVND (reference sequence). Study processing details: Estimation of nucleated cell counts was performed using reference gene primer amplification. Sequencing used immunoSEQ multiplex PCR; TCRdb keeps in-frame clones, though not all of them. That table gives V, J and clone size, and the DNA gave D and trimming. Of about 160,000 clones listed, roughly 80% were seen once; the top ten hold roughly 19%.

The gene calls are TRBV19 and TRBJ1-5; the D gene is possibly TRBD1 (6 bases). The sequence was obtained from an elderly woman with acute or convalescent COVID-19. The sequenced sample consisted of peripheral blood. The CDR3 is CARTLSLRDTTNQPQHF. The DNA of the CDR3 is TGTGCCAGGACGTTGTCCCTCCGGGACACTACCAATCAGCCCCAGCATTTT.